This T cell receptor beta chain appears in the sequencing data of a study of HIV-infected patients and healthy controls. CDR1 and CDR2 from the germline V gene are MNHNS and SASEGT. V was clipped by 4 bases and J by 3 bases, with 13 bases between them. The CDR3 consists of 14 residues. Approximately 510 ng RNA was reverse transcribed with alpha and beta constant-region primers. Using multiplexing indices, alpha and beta chain libraries were generated apart by chain-specific third strand synthesis. TCRdb re-called the 5' RACE reads with MiXCR, one entry per CDR3 protein. The repertoire holds 17,000 or so distinct CDR3 sequences, approximately 5.8% seen once, with 1.9% in the top ten. Whole blood was used without fractionation, so all unsorted peripheral T cells were included. This clonotype has a count of ten or more.

The clonotype comes from an adult in good health. Sequencing used blood. The rearrangement joins TRBV6-1 to TRBJ2-7; a weak D match, TRBD1 (6 bases). The chain's CDR3 is CASSARDTYYEQYF. The CDR3 region has the DNA TGTGCCAGCAGTGCCCGGGACACATACTACGAGCAGTACTTC.